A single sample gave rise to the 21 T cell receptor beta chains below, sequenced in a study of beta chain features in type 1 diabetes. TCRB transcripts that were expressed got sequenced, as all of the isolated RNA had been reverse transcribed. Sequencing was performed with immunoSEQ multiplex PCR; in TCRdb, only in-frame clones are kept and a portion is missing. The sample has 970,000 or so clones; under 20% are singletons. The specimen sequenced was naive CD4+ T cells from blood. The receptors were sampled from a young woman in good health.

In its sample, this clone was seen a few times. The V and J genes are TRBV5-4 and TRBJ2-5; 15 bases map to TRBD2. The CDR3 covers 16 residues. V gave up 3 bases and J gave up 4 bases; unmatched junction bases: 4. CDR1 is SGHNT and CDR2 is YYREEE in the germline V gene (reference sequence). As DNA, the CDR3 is TGTGCCAGCAGCTCCACGGGACTAGCGGGAGGAGAGACCCAGTACTTC. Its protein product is CASSSTGLAGGETQYF.

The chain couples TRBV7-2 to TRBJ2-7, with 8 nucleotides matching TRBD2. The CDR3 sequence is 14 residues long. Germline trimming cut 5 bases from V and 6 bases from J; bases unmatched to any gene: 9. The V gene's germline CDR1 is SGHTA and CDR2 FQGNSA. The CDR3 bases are TGTGCCAGCAGCCACCCGGGGGGGGACTCCGAGCAGTACTTC. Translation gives CASSHPGGDSEQYF.

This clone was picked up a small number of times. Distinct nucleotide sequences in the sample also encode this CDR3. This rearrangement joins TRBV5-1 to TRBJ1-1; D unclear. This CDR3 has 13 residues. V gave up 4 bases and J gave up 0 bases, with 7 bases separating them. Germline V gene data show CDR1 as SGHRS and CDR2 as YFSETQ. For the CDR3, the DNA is TGCGCCAGCAGCCCAAGGATGAACACTGAAGCTTTCTTT. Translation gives CASSPRMNTEAFF.

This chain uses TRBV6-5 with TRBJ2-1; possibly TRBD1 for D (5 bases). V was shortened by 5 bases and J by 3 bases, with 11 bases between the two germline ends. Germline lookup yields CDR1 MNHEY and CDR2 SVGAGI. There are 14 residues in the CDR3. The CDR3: CASSQQDGYNEQFF. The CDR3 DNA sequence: TGTGCCAGCAGTCAACAGGACGGCTACAATGAGCAGTTCTTC.

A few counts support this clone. The CDR3 DNA is TGTGCCAGCAGCTCGACAGGGGATAGCAATCAGCCCCAGCATTTT. As protein: CASSSTGDSNQPQHF. V and J are TRBV9 and TRBJ1-5, with 8 bases lining up with TRBD1. The CDR3 is 15 amino acids. The V gene's germline CDR1 is SGDLS and CDR2 YYNGEE. With 4 bases clipped from V and 0 bases from J, the junction kept 3 bases outside the gene matches.

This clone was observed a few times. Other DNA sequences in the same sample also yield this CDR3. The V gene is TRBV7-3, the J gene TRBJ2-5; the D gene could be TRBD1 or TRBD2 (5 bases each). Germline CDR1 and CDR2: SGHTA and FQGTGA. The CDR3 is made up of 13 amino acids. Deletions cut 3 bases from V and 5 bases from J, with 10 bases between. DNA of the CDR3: TGTGCCAGCAGCTTGGACCGGGGCGAGACCCAGTACTTC. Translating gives CASSLDRGETQYF.

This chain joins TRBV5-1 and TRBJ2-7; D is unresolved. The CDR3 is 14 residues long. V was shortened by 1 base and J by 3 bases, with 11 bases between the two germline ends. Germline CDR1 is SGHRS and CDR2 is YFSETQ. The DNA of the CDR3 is TGCGCCAGCAGCTTGACAGTTGGGGTCTACGAGCAGTACTTC. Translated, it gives CASSLTVGVYEQYF.

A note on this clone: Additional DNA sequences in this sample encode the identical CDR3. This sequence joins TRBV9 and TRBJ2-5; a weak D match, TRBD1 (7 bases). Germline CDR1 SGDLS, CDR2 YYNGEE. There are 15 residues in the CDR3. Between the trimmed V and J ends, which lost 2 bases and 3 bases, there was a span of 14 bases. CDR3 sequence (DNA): TGTGCCAGCAGCGTTGCGCCAGGGGGGAAAGAGACCCAGTACTTC. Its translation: CASSVAPGGKETQYF.

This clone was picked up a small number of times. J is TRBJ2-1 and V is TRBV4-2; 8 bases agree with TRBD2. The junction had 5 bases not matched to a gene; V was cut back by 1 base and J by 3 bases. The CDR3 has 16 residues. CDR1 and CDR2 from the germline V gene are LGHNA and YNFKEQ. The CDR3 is CASSQVGAGDYNEQFF. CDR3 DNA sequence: TGTGCCAGCAGCCAAGTCGGAGCGGGAGACTACAATGAGCAGTTCTTC.

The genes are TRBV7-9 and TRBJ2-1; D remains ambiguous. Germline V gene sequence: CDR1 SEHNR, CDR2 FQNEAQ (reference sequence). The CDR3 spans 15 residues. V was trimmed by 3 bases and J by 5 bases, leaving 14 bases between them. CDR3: CASSFRMSPDNEQFF. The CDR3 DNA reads TGTGCCAGCAGCTTTCGTATGAGTCCTGACAATGAGCAGTTCTTC.

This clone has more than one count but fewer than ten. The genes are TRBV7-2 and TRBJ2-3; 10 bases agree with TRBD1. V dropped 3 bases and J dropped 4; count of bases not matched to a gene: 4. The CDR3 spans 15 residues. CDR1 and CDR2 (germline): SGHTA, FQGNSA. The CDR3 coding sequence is TGTGCCAGCAGCTTGGACAGGGGGTCTGCAGATACGCAGTATTTT. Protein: CASSLDRGSADTQYF.

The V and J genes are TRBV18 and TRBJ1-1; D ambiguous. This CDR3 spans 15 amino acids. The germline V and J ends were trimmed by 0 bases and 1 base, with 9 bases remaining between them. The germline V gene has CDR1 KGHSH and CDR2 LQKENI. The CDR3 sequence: CASSPPGGSNTEAFF. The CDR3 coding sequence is TGTGCCAGCTCACCACCTGGAGGGTCGAACACTGAAGCTTTCTTT.

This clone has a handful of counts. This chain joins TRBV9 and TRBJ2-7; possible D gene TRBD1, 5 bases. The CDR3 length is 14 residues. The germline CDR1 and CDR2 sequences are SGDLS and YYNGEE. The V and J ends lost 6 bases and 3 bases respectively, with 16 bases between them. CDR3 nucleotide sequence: TGTGCCAGCAAAGCTCCCAGGGCGGTCTACGAGCAGTACTTC. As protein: CASKAPRAVYEQYF.

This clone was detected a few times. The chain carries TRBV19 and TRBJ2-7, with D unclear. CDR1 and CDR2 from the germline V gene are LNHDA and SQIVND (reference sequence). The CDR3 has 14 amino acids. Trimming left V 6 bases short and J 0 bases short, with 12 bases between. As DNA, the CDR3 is TGTGCCAGTAGCGCCAGATCCCGCTCCTACGAGCAGTACTTC. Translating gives CASSARSRSYEQYF.

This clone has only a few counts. The CDR3 protein is CASSYWGQETQYF. The CDR3 nucleotides read TGTGCCAGCAGCTATTGGGGTCAAGAGACCCAGTACTTC. This chain links TRBV7-9 with TRBJ2-5; D remains ambiguous. Germline values: CDR1 SEHNR, CDR2 FQNEAQ (reference sequence). V was shortened by 4 bases and J by 2 bases, with 8 bases between the two germline ends. The CDR3 is 13 residues long.

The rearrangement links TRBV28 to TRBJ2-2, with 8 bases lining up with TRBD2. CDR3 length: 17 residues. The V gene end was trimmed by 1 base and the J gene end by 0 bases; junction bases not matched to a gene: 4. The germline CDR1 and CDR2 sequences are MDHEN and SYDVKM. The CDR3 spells CASSLFTSGTNTGELFF. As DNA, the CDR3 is TGTGCCAGCAGTTTATTTACTAGCGGCACGAACACCGGGGAGCTGTTTTTT.

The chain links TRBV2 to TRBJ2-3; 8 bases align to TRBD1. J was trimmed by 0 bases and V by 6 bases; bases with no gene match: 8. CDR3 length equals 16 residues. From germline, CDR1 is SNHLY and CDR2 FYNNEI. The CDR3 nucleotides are TGTGCCAGCAGAGGAGGGACAGGTCTTAGCACAGATACGCAGTATTTT. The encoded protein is CASRGGTGLSTDTQYF.

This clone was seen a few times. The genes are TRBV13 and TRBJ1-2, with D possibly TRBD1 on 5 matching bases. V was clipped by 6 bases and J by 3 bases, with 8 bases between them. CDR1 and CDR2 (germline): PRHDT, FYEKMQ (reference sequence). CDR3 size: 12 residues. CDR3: CASRGVHYGYTF. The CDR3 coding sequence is TGTGCCAGCAGGGGGGTGCACTATGGCTACACCTTC.

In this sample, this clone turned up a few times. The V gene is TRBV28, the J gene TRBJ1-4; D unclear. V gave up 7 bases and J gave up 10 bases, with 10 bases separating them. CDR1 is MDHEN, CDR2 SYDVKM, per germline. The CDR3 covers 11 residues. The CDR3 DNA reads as TGTGCCAGCAACTTTCAAGGAAAACTGTTTTTT. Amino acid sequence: CASNFQGKLFF. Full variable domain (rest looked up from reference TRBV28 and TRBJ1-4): DVKVTQSSRYLVKRTGEKVFLECVQDMDHENMFWYRQDPGLGLRLIYFSYDVKMKEKGDIPEGYSVSREKKERFSLILESASTNQTSMYLCASNFQGKLFFGSGTQLSVL.

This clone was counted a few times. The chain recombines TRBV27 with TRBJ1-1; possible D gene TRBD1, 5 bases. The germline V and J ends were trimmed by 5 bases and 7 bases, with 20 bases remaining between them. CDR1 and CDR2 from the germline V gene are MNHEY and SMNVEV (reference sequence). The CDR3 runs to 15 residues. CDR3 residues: CASSPVSEGSNEAFF. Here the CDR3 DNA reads TGTGCCAGCAGTCCCGTTTCCGAGGGGTCGAATGAAGCTTTCTTT.

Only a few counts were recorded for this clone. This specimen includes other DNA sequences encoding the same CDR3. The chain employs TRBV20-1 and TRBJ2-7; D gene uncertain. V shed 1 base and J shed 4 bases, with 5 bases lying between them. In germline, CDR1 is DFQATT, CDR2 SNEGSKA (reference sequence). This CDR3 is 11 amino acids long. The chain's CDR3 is CSARGGYEQYF. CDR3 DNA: TGCAGTGCTAGAGGGGGTTACGAGCAGTACTTC.